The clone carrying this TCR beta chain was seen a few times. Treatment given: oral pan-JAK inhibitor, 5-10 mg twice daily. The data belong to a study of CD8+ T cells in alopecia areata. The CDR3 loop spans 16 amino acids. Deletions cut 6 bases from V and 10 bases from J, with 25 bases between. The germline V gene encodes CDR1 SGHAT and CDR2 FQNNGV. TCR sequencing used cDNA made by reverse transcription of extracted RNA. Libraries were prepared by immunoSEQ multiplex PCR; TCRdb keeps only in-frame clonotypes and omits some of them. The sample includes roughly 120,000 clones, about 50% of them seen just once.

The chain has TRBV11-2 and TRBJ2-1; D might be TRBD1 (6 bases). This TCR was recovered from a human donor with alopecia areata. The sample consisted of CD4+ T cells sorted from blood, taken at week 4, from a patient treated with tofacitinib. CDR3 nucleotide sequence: TGTGCCAGCAGACGATGGACAGCTCGTCCAACGGGGGAGCAGTTCTTC. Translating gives CASRRWTARPTGEQFF.